This T cell receptor beta chain was observed in a study of patients and donors after allogeneic stem cell transplantation. TCRdb reanalysed the RT-PCR reads using MiXCR and keeps one entry per CDR3 protein. The repertoire holds about a million distinct CDR3 sequences, with roughly 17% as singletons. The table lists this clonotype with many counts. This clonotype was obtained from a human donor who was either an allogeneic HSCT recipient or a stem cell or donor lymphocyte infusion donor (not recorded which). It is not recorded whose cells these are; they may come from a transplant donor. Sample: blood, either unsorted or a sorted T cell fraction (not recorded which).

The CDR3 DNA reads TGCAGTGCTACCATTACGATAGCGGGGGACAATGAGCAGTTCTTC. Protein product: CSATITIAGDNEQFF. This chain links TRBV20-1 with TRBJ2-1; 9 bases fit TRBD2. CDR3 length: 15 amino acids. With V trimmed by 4 bases and J by 5 bases, 9 bases remained unmatched. Germline V gene data show CDR1 as DFQATT and CDR2 as SNEGSKA (reference sequence).